These 9 T cell receptor beta chains share one sample of origin, sequenced in a study of T-cell reconstitution after alpha-beta-depleted transplantation in children. Unique molecular identifiers were incorporated during preparation of the TCRbeta library. TCRdb re-called the PCR reads through MiXCR, storing one row per CDR3 protein. Among 90,000 to 100,000 distinct CDR3 sequences listed, more than 20% were seen once. The sample in question was PBMCs, obtained before TCRalphabeta/CD19-depleted stem cell transplant. The source of these receptors is a boy aged 2 to 9 with acute lymphoblastic leukemia, due to receive a stem cell transplant.

This chain links TRBV19 with TRBJ2-7, with D possibly matching TRBD2 (5 bases). Germline V gene lookup returns CDR1 LNHDA and CDR2 SQIVND (reference sequence). Trimming pared 3 bases from V and 3 bases from J, leaving 15 bases between. The CDR3 has 15 residues. The CDR3, as DNA: TGTGCCAGTAGTATGAGGCACGGGGAATACTACGAGCAGTACTTC. Its protein product is CASSMRHGEYYEQYF.

V and J are TRBV5-1 and TRBJ2-1; 8 positions match TRBD2. Germline CDR1 SGHRS, CDR2 YFSETQ. V trimming: 7 bases; J trimming: 4 bases; junction bases outside the gene matches: 10. The CDR3 covers 15 residues. The CDR3 region has the DNA TGCGCCAGCGGATCGGAACTAGCGGCTTACAATGAGCAGTTCTTC. It yields the protein CASGSELAAYNEQFF.

This clonotype has just a few counts. The chain uses TRBV28 and TRBJ2-1; 7 bases line up with TRBD2. Germline CDR1 and CDR2: MDHEN and SYDVKM. The junction had 5 bases not matched to a gene; V was cut back by 2 bases and J by 4 bases. The CDR3 has 15 residues. As DNA, the CDR3 is TGTGCCAGCAGTTTAGGGGGACTACTGTACAATGAGCAGTTCTTC. Encoded protein: CASSLGGLLYNEQFF.

This clonotype turned up a few times. The rearrangement joins TRBV10-3 to TRBJ1-2; D is perhaps TRBD1 (5 bases). Germline V gene sequence: CDR1 ENHRY, CDR2 SYGVKD. Trimming left V 0 bases short and J 8 bases short, with 22 bases between. The CDR3 consists of 17 residues. CDR3 sequence: CAISESILEGSLFGYTF. The CDR3 DNA reads TGTGCCATCAGTGAGTCTATATTAGAGGGGTCTCTCTTCGGCTACACCTTC.

In its sample, this clonotype was seen many times. This rearrangement joins TRBV12-3 or TRBV12-4 to TRBJ2-7; 8 positions match TRBD2. V was clipped by 6 bases and J by 4 bases; unmatched bases: 8. The CDR3 has 14 residues. CDR3 protein: CASSRSGSKYEQYF. The CDR3 DNA is TGTGCCAGCAGCCGCAGCGGGAGCAAGTACGAGCAGTACTTC.

At least ten counts were recorded for this clonotype. The genes are TRBV5-6 and TRBJ2-7; D possibly matches TRBD1 or TRBD2 (6 bases each). The ends were cut back, 3 bases at V and 2 bases at J, with 15 bases in the middle. Germline V gene lookup returns CDR1 SGHDT and CDR2 YYEEEE. The CDR3 contains 15 residues. The CDR3 nucleotides read TGTGCCAGCAGCTGGCGAGCGGAGGGGGCCTACGAGCAGTACTTC. This encodes CASSWRAEGAYEQYF.

The CDR3, as DNA: TGTGCCAGCAGTTTAACGTTTTGGCAGGGTGTAACTCAGCCCCAGCATTTT. Its translation: CASSLTFWQGVTQPQHF. The rearrangement uses TRBV28 and TRBJ1-5, with D perhaps TRBD1 (5 bases). CDR1 is MDHEN and CDR2 is SYDVKM in the germline V gene. This CDR3 has 17 amino acids. The V end lost 2 bases, the J end lost 6 bases, and 20 bases lay between the germline ends.

V gene TRBV6-1 combines with J gene TRBJ2-1; TRBD2 aligns across 8 bases. The CDR3 runs 15 residues. Losses at the gene ends were 6 bases for V and 4 bases for J; bases not matched to a gene: 8. Germline lookup yields CDR1 MNHNS and CDR2 SASEGT. CDR3 loop: CASSDTSGGYNEQFF. CDR3 nucleotide sequence: TGTGCCAGCAGCGATACTAGCGGAGGATACAATGAGCAGTTCTTC.

This rearrangement joins TRBV28 to TRBJ2-7; weak D call: TRBD2 (6 bases). The germline CDR1 and CDR2 sequences are MDHEN and SYDVKM. Trimming cost V 6 bases and J 4 bases, with 16 bases left between them. CDR3 length: 14 amino acids. The CDR3 coding sequence is TGTGCCAGCAGACGTAGCGGAGGGGAGTACGAGCAGTACTTC. It encodes CASRRSGGEYEQYF.